These T cell receptor beta chains were read from a single sample in a study of beta chain features in type 1 diabetes. Produced via immunoSEQ multiplex PCR; TCRdb's table is partial and in-frame only. Among some 250,000 clones listed, around a quarter were seen once. The specimen was central memory CD4+ T cells from blood. The receptors were gathered from a man younger than 40 in good health. Both conserved end residues are part of each CDR3. The order of the fields is V gene, D gene, J gene, clone size, CDR3 protein, CDR3 DNA. D genes are given only for firm matches. Clone size, where shown, is once, few, many, or a class for clones that have expanded.

>TRBV10-3|.|TRBJ2-7|few
CAISETGEQYF
TGTGCCATCAGTGAGACGGGAGAGCAGTACTTC
>TRBV18|.|TRBJ2-3|.
CASSVMATSTDTQYF
TGTGCCAGCTCAGTCATGGCTACTAGCACAGATACGCAGTATTTT
>TRBV30|TRBD2|TRBJ2-3|.
CAWSGSSGAPRVTDTQYF
TGTGCCTGGAGTGGGAGTAGCGGGGCCCCTCGGGTCACAGATACGCAGTATTTT
>TRBV28|.|TRBJ2-1|few
CASSFPGLPNEQFF
TGTGCCAGCAGTTTTCCGGGACTCCCCAATGAGCAGTTCTTC
>TRBV4-2|TRBD2|TRBJ2-3|.
CASSQAWTSGATDTQYF
TGTGCCAGCAGCCAAGCCTGGACTAGCGGGGCCACAGATACGCAGTATTTT
>TRBV4-3|.|TRBJ2-5|many
CASSQDWLSQETQYF
TGCGCCAGCAGCCAAGATTGGCTATCCCAAGAGACCCAGTACTTC
>TRBV7-2|.|TRBJ2-3|few
CASSLVAGHSTDTQYF
TGTGCCAGCAGCTTAGTGGCGGGACACTCCACAGATACGCAGTATTTT
>TRBV7-9|TRBD2|TRBJ2-3|.
CASSQRASGSTDTQYF
TGTGCCAGCAGCCAGAGGGCTAGCGGGAGTACAGATACGCAGTATTTT
>TRBV4-2|.|TRBJ2-7|.
CASSQDRSTYEQYF
TGTGCCAGCAGCCAAGATCGAAGCACCTACGAGCAGTACTTC
>TRBV11-2|.|TRBJ2-4|.
CASSPATQGQLNIQYF
TGTGCCAGCAGCCCAGCAACCCAGGGCCAGCTAAACATTCAGTACTTC
>TRBV18|.|TRBJ2-7|many
CASSPMRTNSYEQYF
TGTGCCAGCTCACCAATGAGGACGAACTCCTACGAGCAGTACTTC
>TRBV18|.|TRBJ2-7|many
CASSRKGDEQYF
TGTGCCAGCTCACGTAAGGGGGACGAGCAGTACTTC
>TRBV14|.|TRBJ2-7|.
CASSPNRTTYEQYF
TGTGCCAGCAGCCCAAATCGGACTACCTACGAGCAGTACTTC
>TRBV30|.|TRBJ1-6|.
CAYQQYPNSPLHF
TGTGCCTATCAACAGTATCCGAATTCACCCCTCCACTTT
>TRBV6-5|TRBD2|TRBJ2-1|.
CASKLSGSILNEQFF
TGTGCCAGCAAACTTAGCGGGAGCATTCTCAATGAGCAGTTCTTC
>TRBV4-1|.|TRBJ2-2|few
CASSLFTGELFF
TGCGCCAGCAGCCTCTTCACCGGGGAGCTGTTTTTT
>TRBV19|.|TRBJ1-1|few
CASSIGGINTEAFF
TGTGCCAGTAGTATAGGTGGAATCAACACTGAAGCTTTCTTT
>TRBV29-1|.|TRBJ1-1|few
CSVKFRENTEAFF
TGCAGCGTTAAGTTTAGAGAGAACACTGAAGCTTTCTTT
>TRBV29-1|.|TRBJ1-2|few
CSHSRASYGYTF
TGCAGCCATTCTCGGGCCAGCTATGGCTACACCTTC
>TRBV9|TRBD1|TRBJ2-3|.
CASSDDRVRGTDTQYF
TGTGCCAGCAGCGATGACAGGGTGAGGGGTACAGATACGCAGTATTTT
>TRBV7-9|TRBD1|TRBJ2-5|few
CASNDRGDQETQYF
TGTGCCAGCAATGACAGGGGAGACCAAGAGACCCAGTACTTC
>TRBV15|.|TRBJ2-1|many
CATSREGVSEQFF
TGTGCCACCAGCAGAGAAGGGGTCAGCGAGCAGTTCTTC
>TRBV4-2|TRBD1|TRBJ2-6|many
CASRSGGSGANVLTF
TGTGCCAGCAGATCAGGGGGATCTGGGGCCAACGTCCTGACTTTC
>TRBV6-5|.|TRBJ2-7|.
CASKKWTEEYEQYF
TGTGCCAGCAAAAAGTGGACGGAGGAGTACGAGCAGTACTTC
>TRBV28|TRBD2|TRBJ2-4|.
CAHTSGTAKNIQYF
TGTGCCCATACTAGCGGGACAGCTAAAAACATTCAGTACTTC